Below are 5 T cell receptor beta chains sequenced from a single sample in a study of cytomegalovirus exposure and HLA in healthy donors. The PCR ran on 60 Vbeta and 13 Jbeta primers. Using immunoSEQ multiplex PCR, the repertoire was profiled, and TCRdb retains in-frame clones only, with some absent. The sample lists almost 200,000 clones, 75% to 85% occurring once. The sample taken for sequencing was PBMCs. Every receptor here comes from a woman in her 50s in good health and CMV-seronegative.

In nucleotides, the CDR3 is TGTGCCAGCAGCCACAATTCGATAATATCTAACTATGGCTACACCTTC. It specifies CASSHNSIISNYGYTF. V usage is TRBV7-2 and J usage is TRBJ1-2; the D is unclear. V lost 5 bases and J 0 bases, leaving 16 bases between the germline ends. CDR3 length: 16 residues. The germline gives CDR1 SGHTA, CDR2 FQGNSA. The whole variable domain, filled in from reference TRBV7-2 and TRBJ1-2, reads GAGVSQSPSNKVTEKGKDVELRCDPISGHTALYWYRQSLGQGLEFLIYFQGNSAPDKSGLPSDRFSAERTGGSVSTLTIQRTQQEDSAVYLCASSHNSIISNYGYTFGSGTRLTVV.

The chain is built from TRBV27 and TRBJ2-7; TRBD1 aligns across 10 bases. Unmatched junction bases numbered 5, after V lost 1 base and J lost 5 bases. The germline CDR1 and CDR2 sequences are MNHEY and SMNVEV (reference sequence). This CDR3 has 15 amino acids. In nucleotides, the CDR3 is TGTGCCAGCAGTTTATTTGGGACAGGGGCTAACGAGCAGTACTTC. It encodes CASSLFGTGANEQYF.

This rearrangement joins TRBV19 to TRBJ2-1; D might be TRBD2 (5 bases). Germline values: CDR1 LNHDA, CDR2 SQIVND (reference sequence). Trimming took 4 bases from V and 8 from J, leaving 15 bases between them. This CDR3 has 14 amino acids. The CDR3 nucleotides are TGTGCCAGTAGTAGGCTAGCACTTGGTGATGAGCAGTTCTTC. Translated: CASSRLALGDEQFF.

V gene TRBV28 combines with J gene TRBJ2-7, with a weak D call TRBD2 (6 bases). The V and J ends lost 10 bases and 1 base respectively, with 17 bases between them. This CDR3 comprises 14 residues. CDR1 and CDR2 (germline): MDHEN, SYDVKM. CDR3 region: CATRGLARSYEQYF. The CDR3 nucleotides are TGTGCCACCCGGGGGTTGGCGAGGTCCTACGAGCAGTACTTC.

DNA of the CDR3: TGCGCCAGCAGTCCTCTAGAACGCGGGGATATGAAAGCTTTCTTT. As protein: CASSPLERGDMKAFF. The chain carries TRBV5-1 and TRBJ1-1, with D unresolved. This CDR3 is built from 15 residues. Germline CDR1 and CDR2: SGHRS and YFSETQ. The V and J ends lost 5 bases and 9 bases respectively, with 23 bases between them.